This T cell receptor (beta chain) was captured in a study of blood T cell repertoires in COVID-19. Trimming removed 5 bases from V and 0 bases from J, with 9 bases in between. The germline CDR1 and CDR2 sequences are PRHDT and FYEKMQ (reference sequence). The CDR3 has 14 amino acids. TCRdb keeps only in-frame clones here, not all; method: immunoSEQ multiplex PCR. The sample records just over 300,000 clones, approximately 84% being singletons. The V gene is TRBV13, the J gene TRBJ2-3; the D gene is possibly TRBD2 (6 bases). Sequenced: PBMCs or T cells enriched from blood (not recorded which). This TCR was recovered from a man aged 30 to 39 who had recovered from COVID-19. The CDR3 here is CASSDSGSTDTQYF. As DNA, the CDR3 is TGTGCCAGCAGCGACAGCGGGAGCACAGATACGCAGTATTTT.